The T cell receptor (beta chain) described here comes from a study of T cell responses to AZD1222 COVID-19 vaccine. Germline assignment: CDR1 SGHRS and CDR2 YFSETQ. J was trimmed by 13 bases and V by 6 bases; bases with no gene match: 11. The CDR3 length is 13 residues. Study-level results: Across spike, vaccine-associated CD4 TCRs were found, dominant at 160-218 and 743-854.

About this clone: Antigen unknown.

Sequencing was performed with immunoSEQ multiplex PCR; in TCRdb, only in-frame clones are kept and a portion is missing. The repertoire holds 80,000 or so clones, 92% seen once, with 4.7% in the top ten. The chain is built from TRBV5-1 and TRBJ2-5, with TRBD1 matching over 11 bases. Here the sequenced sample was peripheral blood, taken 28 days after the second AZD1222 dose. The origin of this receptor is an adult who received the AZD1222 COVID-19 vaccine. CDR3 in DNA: TGCGCCAGCACCTGGGACAGGGGGAGGGCGCCGTACTTC. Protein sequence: CASTWDRGRAPYF.